The clone carrying this T cell receptor (beta chain) was counted only a few times. The antigen is unknown. The authors reverse transcribed all of the isolated RNA, so sequencing captured expressed TCRB transcripts. Data came from immunoSEQ multiplex PCR; TCRdb stores just in-frame clones and leaves some out. The table has roughly 700,000 clones, 13% seen once. The record originates from a study of beta chain features in type 1 diabetes. General observations from the study: More deletions and fewer insertions at VDJ junctions were found in patients with type 1 diabetes. All four CD4+ subsets from Type 1 diabetes patients carried moderately but significantly shorter TCRB CDR3s.

The germline V gene encodes CDR1 SNHLY and CDR2 FYNNEI. The CDR3 totals 13 residues. V shed 10 bases and J shed 2 bases, with 14 bases lying between them. Sample: naive CD4+ T cells from blood. This sequence originates from a man aged 18-30 years with type 1 diabetes. The J gene is TRBJ1-2, the V gene TRBV2; D is ambiguous. In DNA, the CDR3 is TGTGCCACCGAAGCGCAACAGAACTATGGCTACACCTTC. Translating it yields CATEAQQNYGYTF.